The 11 T cell receptor beta chains listed next were all sequenced from one sample in a study of cytomegalovirus exposure and HLA in healthy donors. The PCR ran on 60 Vbeta and 13 Jbeta primers. Generated by immunoSEQ multiplex PCR, the TCRdb table keeps only in-frame clones and is missing some. The sample carries 150,000 to 200,000 clones, roughly 80% recorded once. Input material: PBMCs. The receptors shown here come from a boy aged 5-17 years in good health and CMV-seronegative.

A single count supports this clone. The V gene is TRBV9, the J gene TRBJ2-1; TRBD1 aligns across 9 bases. V lost 0 bases to trimming and J lost 4 bases; unmatched junction nucleotides: 5. Germline-derived CDR1 and CDR2 are SGDLS and YYNGEE. This CDR3 is built from 16 residues. The CDR3 here is CASSVGWDREYNEQFF. In nucleotides, the CDR3 is TGTGCCAGCAGCGTAGGCTGGGACAGGGAATACAATGAGCAGTTCTTC.

The CDR3 DNA reads as TGTGCCAGCAGAGATGGGGCCGGCTACACCTTC. Amino acids: CASRDGAGYTF. J is TRBJ1-2 and V is TRBV9, with D possibly matching TRBD1 (5 bases). The CDR3 has 11 residues. The V and J ends lost 5 bases and 8 bases respectively, with 10 bases between them. Germline V CDR1 and CDR2: SGDLS, YYNGEE.

V gene TRBV4-2 combines with J gene TRBJ1-3, with 7 bases aligning to TRBD1. Unmatched junction bases numbered 10, after V lost 4 bases and J lost 1 base. The CDR3 contains 17 residues. The germline V gene encodes CDR1 LGHNA and CDR2 YNFKEQ. For the CDR3, the DNA is TGTGCCAGCAGCCGAGGCCGAACAGGGGAGTCTGGAAACACCATATATTTT. This gives the protein CASSRGRTGESGNTIYF.

The J gene is TRBJ2-7, the V gene TRBV27; D might be TRBD1 (5 bases). V lost 5 bases, J lost 3 bases, and 20 bases lay in between. This CDR3 region has 16 residues. Germline V gene sequence: CDR1 MNHEY, CDR2 SMNVEV (reference sequence). The DNA of the CDR3 is TGTGCCAGCAGTATTCTAACCGGCGACAGTATCTACGAGCAGTACTTC. Its translation is CASSILTGDSIYEQYF.

This chain links TRBV11-2 with TRBJ2-1; 10 bases agree with TRBD1. Germline assignment: CDR1 SGHAT and CDR2 FQNNGV. The CDR3 is 15 residues long. J lost 5 bases, V lost 5 bases, and 6 bases had no gene match. The CDR3 reads CASSPRTGGDNEQFF. Here the CDR3 DNA reads TGTGCCAGCAGCCCGCGGACAGGGGGAGACAATGAGCAGTTCTTC.

The rearrangement uses TRBV5-6 and TRBJ1-3; 11 positions match TRBD1. Germline CDR1 is SGHDT and CDR2 is YYEEEE. The CDR3 length is 18 residues. J was trimmed by 2 bases and V by 3 bases; bases with no gene match: 10. CDR3 nucleotide sequence: TGTGCCAGCAGCTGGGGGCCCCCGGGACAGGGGGCTGGAAACACCATATATTTT. This gives the protein CASSWGPPGQGAGNTIYF.

The chain has TRBV4-1 and TRBJ1-5, with 11 bases lining up with TRBD1. The CDR3 spans 16 residues. CDR1 and CDR2 (germline): MGHRA, YSYEKL. Trimming at V came to 3 bases and at J to 6 bases, leaving 7 bases not matched to a gene. CDR3 amino acids: CASSQDRGRAVQPQHF. CDR3 coding DNA: TGCGCCAGCAGCCAGGACAGGGGGCGAGCAGTTCAGCCCCAGCATTTT.

V gene TRBV10-3 combines with J gene TRBJ1-1, with D uncertain. Germline assignment: CDR1 ENHRY and CDR2 SYGVKD. Deletions cut 3 bases from V and 11 bases from J, with 13 bases between. This CDR3 contains 12 residues. For the CDR3, the DNA is TGTGCCATCAGTGAAGGCCAGGTTGGGGCTTTCTTT. It codes for CAISEGQVGAFF.

The rearrangement uses TRBV7-2 and TRBJ2-6, with 14 bases identical to TRBD2. CDR1 and CDR2 (germline): SGHTA, FQGNSA. This CDR3 is 19 amino acids long. After removal of 3 bases from V and 2 bases from J, the junction contained 6 bases not matched to a gene. In DNA, the CDR3 is TGTGCCAGCAGCTTGGGACCGGGACTAGCGGGAGCTGGGGCCAACGTCCTGACTTTC. Protein product: CASSLGPGLAGAGANVLTF. The full variable domain, completed using reference TRBV7-2 and TRBJ2-6, is GAGVSQSPSNKVTEKGKDVELRCDPISGHTALYWYRQSLGQGLEFLIYFQGNSAPDKSGLPSDRFSAERTGGSVSTLTIQRTQQEDSAVYLCASSLGPGLAGAGANVLTFGAGSRLTVL.

The rearrangement joins TRBV7-2 to TRBJ2-1, with a weak D call TRBD1 (5 bases). The CDR3 covers 15 residues. CDR1 and CDR2 from the germline V gene are SGHTA and FQGNSA. The V end was cut by 2 bases, the J end by 6 bases, with 14 bases between. The CDR3 here is CASSLISRGSNEQFF. The DNA of the CDR3 is TGTGCCAGCAGCTTAATAAGTAGGGGATCCAATGAGCAGTTCTTC.

This rearrangement joins TRBV20-1 to TRBJ2-1; no definite D call. CDR1 DFQATT and CDR2 SNEGSKA come from the germline V gene (reference sequence). V was trimmed by 1 base and J by 9 bases, leaving 7 bases between them. This CDR3 region has 11 residues. DNA of the CDR3: TGCAGTGCTAGAGGACCGGGTGAGCAGTTCTTC. Its translation: CSARGPGEQFF.